The 10 T cell receptor beta chains presented below share a single source sample, sequenced in a study of T-cell reconstitution after alpha-beta-depleted transplantation in children. Preparation of the TCRbeta library involved a method that used unique molecular identifiers. TCRdb processed the PCR reads anew with MiXCR; each CDR3 protein has one entry. The sample lists 500,000 to 600,000 distinct CDR3 sequences; approximately 32% were seen once. Sequenced material: PBMCs from the stem cell graft donor, taken from the stem cell graft. These TCRs come from a human donor who donated a stem cell graft to a child with aplastic anemia.

The V call is TRBV7-3, the J call TRBJ2-5, with D unresolved. From germline, CDR1 is SGHTA and CDR2 FQGTGA. The CDR3 loop spans 13 amino acids. Between the trimmed V and J ends, which lost 4 bases and 5 bases, there was a span of 11 bases. The CDR3 sequence: CASSSALGETQYF. The CDR3 nucleotides read TGTGCCAGCAGCTCGGCCCTTGGGGAGACCCAGTACTTC.

The V call is TRBV19, the J call TRBJ1-1; D is uncertain. From germline, CDR1 is LNHDA and CDR2 SQIVND (reference sequence). Between the trimmed V and J ends, which lost 7 bases and 1 base, there was a span of 10 bases. The CDR3 totals 13 residues. The CDR3 protein is CASTPSANTEAFF. CDR3 DNA sequence: TGTGCCAGTACCCCCTCCGCGAACACTGAAGCTTTCTTT.

A few counts support this clonotype. This rearrangement joins TRBV12-3 or TRBV12-4 to TRBJ2-3, with 7 bases lining up with TRBD2. This CDR3 is 14 amino acids long. Trimming cost V 6 bases and J 3 bases; bases outside gene matches: 6. This CDR3 reads CASSSGLNTDTQYF. The CDR3 DNA sequence: TGTGCCAGCAGCTCGGGACTAAATACAGATACGCAGTATTTT.

Remarks on this clonotype: The limits of the CDR3 on the DNA are not certain, so only TCRdb's listed CDR3 is given. CDR3 residues: CSGFGSTSETQYF. The chain uses TRBV29-1 and TRBJ2-5. Germline V CDR1 and CDR2: SQVTM, ANQGSEA. Termini included, the CDR3 measures 13 amino acids.

The sample holds a few counts of this clonotype. This chain connects TRBV30 to TRBJ1-5, with D possibly TRBD1 on 5 matching bases. Germline V CDR1 and CDR2: GTSNPN, SVGIG (reference sequence). This CDR3 contains 13 residues. V gave up 2 bases and J gave up 1 base, with 6 bases separating them. In DNA form, the CDR3 reads TGTGCCTGGAGTCGGGACAGCAATCAGCCCCAGCATTTT. Residues: CAWSRDSNQPQHF.

The CDR3 DNA is TGTGCCAGCAGCTTAGAATATGGCAGGGGAGGCTATGGCTACACCTTC. It specifies CASSLEYGRGGYGYTF. V and J are TRBV5-6 and TRBJ1-2; possibly TRBD1 for D (6 bases). Looked up from germline, CDR1 is SGHDT and CDR2 is YYEEEE. V shed 2 bases and J shed 4 bases, with 18 bases lying between them. CDR3 length equals 16 residues.

Only a few counts were recorded for this clonotype. The chain employs TRBV12-3 or TRBV12-4 and TRBJ2-7; 7 bases match TRBD2. This CDR3 spans 14 amino acids. V shed 8 bases and J 5 bases; nucleotides not matched to a gene: 12. CDR3 in amino acids: CASSPAGENHEQYF. The CDR3 DNA reads TGTGCCAGCTCCCCCGCGGGAGAAAACCACGAGCAGTACTTC.

In DNA form, the CDR3 reads TGCAGTGCTCTTACCGGGACTAGCGCTTACAATGAGCAGTTCTTC. Its protein product is CSALTGTSAYNEQFF. This chain uses TRBV20-1 with TRBJ2-1; 10 positions match TRBD2. The CDR3 is made up of 15 amino acids. Germline assignment: CDR1 DFQATT and CDR2 SNEGSKA (reference sequence). Trimming at V came to 5 bases and at J to 4 bases, leaving 8 bases not matched to a gene.

The CDR3 DNA follows: TGTGCCAGCAGCAAAGCAAAACCAGGGCAGGCTGGCGGCGAGCAGTACGTC. It codes for CASSKAKPGQAGGEQYV. The chain couples TRBV21-1 to TRBJ2-7; no DNA check was done on the table's D call, TRBD1. TRBV21-1 is termed a pseudogene. The CDR3 runs 17 residues.

This clonotype was recorded many times. The chain uses TRBV5-6 and TRBJ2-3; no clear D. Trimming took off 0 bases at V and 2 bases at J, with 1 base between the two ends. Germline-derived CDR1 and CDR2 are SGHDT and YYEEEE. The CDR3 totals 12 residues. DNA of the CDR3: TGTGCCAGCAGCTTGGCCACAGATACGCAGTATTTT. Its protein product is CASSLATDTQYF. The full variable domain, with the rest looked up from reference TRBV5-6 and TRBJ2-3, is DAGVTQSPTHLIKTRGQQVTLRCSPKSGHDTVSWYQQALGQGPQFIFQYYEEEERQRGNFPDRFSGHQFPNYSSELNVNALLLGDSALYLCASSLATDTQYFGPGTRLTVL.